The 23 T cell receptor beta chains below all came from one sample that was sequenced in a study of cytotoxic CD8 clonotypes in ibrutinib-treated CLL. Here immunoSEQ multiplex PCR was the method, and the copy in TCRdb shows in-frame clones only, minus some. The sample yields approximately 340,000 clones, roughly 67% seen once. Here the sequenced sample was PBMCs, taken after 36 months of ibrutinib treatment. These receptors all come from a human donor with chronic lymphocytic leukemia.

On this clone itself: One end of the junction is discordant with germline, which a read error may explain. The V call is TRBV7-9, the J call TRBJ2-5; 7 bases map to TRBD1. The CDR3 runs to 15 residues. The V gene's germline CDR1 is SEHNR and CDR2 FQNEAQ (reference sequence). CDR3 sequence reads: CASSLGTARQGPRDF. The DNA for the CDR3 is TGTGCCAGCAGCTTGGGGACAGCCCGCCAAGGTCCCCGGGACTTC.

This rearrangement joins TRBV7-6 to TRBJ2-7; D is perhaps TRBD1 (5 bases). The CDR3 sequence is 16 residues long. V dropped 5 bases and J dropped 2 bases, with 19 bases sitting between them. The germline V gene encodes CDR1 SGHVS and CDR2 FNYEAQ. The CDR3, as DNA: TGTGCCAGCAGCCCAACCAGGGCCAGAGAAACCTACGAGCAGTACTTC. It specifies CASSPTRARETYEQYF.

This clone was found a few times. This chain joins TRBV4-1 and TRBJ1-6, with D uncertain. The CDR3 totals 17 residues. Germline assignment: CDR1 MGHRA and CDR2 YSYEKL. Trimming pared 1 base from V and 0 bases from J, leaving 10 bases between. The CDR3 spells CASSQGTASSYNSPLHF. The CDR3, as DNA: TGCGCCAGCAGCCAAGGGACCGCGAGCTCCTATAATTCACCCCTCCACTTT.

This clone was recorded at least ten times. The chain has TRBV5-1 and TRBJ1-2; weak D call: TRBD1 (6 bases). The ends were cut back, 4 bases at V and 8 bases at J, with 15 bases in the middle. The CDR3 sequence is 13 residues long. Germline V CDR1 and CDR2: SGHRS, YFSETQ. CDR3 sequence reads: CASSLTGFDGYTF. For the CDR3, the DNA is TGCGCCAGCAGCCTCACAGGGTTTGACGGCTACACCTTC.

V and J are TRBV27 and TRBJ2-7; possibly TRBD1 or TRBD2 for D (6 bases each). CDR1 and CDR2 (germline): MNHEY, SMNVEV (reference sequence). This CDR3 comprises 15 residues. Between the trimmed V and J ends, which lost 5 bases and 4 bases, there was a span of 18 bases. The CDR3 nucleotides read TGTGCCAGCAGTCTCGTGACGCGAGGGGGGTACGAGCAGTACTTC. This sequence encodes CASSLVTRGGYEQYF.

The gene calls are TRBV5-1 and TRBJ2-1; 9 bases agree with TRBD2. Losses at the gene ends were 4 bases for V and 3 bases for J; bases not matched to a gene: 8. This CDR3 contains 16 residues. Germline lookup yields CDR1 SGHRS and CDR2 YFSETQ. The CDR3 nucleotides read TGCGCCAGCAGCCACACGATTAGCGGGAGCTACAATGAGCAGTTCTTC. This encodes CASSHTISGSYNEQFF. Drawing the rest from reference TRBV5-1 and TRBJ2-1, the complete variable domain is KAGVTQTPRYLIKTRGQQVTLSCSPISGHRSVSWYQQTPGQGLQFLFEYFSETQRNKGNFPGRFSGRQFSNSRSEMNVSTLELGDSALYLCASSHTISGSYNEQFFGPGTRLTVL.

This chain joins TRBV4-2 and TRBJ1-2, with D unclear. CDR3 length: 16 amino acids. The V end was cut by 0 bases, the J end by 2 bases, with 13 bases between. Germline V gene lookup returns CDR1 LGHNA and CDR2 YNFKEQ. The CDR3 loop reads CASSQDSGRPNYGYTF. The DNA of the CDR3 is TGTGCCAGCAGCCAAGATTCGGGGAGGCCAAACTATGGCTACACCTTC.

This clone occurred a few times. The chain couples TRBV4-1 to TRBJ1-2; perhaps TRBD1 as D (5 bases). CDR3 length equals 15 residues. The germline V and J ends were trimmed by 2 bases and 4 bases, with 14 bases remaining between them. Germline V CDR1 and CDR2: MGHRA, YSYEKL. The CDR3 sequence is CASSQQEGPIYGYTF. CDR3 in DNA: TGCGCCAGCAGCCAACAAGAGGGACCGATCTATGGCTACACCTTC.

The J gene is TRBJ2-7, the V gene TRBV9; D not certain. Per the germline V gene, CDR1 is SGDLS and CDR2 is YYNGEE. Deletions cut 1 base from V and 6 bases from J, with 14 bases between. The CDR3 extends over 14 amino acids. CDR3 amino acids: CASSVSLGSSEQYF. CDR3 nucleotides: TGTGCCAGCAGCGTATCTCTGGGGTCGTCCGAGCAGTACTTC.

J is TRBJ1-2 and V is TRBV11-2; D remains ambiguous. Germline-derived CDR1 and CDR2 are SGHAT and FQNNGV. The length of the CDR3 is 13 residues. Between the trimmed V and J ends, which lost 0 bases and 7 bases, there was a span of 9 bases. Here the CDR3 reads CASSLDREIGYTF. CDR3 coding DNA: TGTGCCAGCAGCTTAGATCGGGAAATTGGCTACACCTTC. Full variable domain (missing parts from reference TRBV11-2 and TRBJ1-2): EAGVAQSPRYKIIEKRQSVAFWCNPISGHATLYWYQQILGQGPKLLIQFQNNGVVDDSQLPKDRFSAERLKGVDSTLKIQPAKLEDSAVYLCASSLDREIGYTFGSGTRLTVV.

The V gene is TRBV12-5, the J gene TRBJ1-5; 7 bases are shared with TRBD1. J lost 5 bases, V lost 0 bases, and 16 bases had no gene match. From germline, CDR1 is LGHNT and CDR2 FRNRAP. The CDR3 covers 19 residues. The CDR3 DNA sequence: TGTGCTAGTGGTTTGGTACGAAAACAGGGGATTGGGATCGATCAGCCCCAGCATTTT. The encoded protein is CASGLVRKQGIGIDQPQHF.

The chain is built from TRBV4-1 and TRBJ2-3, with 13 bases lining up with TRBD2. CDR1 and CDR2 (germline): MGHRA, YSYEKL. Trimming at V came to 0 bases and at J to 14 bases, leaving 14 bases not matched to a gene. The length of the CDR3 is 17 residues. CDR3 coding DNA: TGCGCCAGCAGCCAAGATTCGGGACTAGCGGGACGACCTTTGGGGTATTTT. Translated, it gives CASSQDSGLAGRPLGYF.

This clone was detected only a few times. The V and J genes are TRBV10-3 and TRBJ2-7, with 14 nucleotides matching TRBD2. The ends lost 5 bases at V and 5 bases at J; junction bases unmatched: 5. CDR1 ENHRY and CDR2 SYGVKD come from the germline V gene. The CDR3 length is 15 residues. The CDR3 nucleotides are TGTGCCATCAGTCGACTAGCGGGAGGGCCTAACGAGCAGTACTTC. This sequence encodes CAISRLAGGPNEQYF.

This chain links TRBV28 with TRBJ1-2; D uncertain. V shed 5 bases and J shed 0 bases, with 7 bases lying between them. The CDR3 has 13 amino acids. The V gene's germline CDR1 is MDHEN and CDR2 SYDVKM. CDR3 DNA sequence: TGTGCCAGCAGTATACAAGCTAACTATGGCTACACCTTC. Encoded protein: CASSIQANYGYTF.

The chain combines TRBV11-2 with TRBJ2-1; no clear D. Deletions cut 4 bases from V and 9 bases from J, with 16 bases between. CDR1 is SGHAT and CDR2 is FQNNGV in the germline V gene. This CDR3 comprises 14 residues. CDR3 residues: CASSSIKRPGEQFF. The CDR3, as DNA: TGTGCCAGCAGCTCGATCAAACGTCCCGGTGAGCAGTTCTTC.

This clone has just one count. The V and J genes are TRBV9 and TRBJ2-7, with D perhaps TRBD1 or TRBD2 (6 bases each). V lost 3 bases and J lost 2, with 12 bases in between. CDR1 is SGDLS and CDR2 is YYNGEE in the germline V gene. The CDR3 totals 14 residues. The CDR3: CASSARDTTYEQYF. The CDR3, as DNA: TGTGCCAGCAGCGCGCGGGACACCACCTACGAGCAGTACTTC.

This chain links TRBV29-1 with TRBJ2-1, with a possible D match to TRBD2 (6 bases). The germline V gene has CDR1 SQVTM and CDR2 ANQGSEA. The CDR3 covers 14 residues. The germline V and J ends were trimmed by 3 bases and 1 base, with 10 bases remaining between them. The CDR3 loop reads CSVEGSGSYNEQFF. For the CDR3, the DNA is TGCAGCGTTGAGGGAAGCGGGTCCTACAATGAGCAGTTCTTC.

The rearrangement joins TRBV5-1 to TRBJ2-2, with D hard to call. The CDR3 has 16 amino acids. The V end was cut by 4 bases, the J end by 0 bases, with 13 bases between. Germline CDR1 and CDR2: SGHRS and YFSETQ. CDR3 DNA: TGCGCCAGCAGCCAAATGCAACTGGCGAACACCGGGGAGCTGTTTTTT. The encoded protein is CASSQMQLANTGELFF.

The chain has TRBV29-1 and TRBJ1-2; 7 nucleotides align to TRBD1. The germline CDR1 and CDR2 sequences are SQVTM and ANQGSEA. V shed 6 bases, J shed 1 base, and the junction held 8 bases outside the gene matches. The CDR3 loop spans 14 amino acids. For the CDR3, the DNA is TGCAGCGTGGTTGACAGGGAGCGTAACTATGGCTACACCTTC. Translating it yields CSVVDRERNYGYTF.

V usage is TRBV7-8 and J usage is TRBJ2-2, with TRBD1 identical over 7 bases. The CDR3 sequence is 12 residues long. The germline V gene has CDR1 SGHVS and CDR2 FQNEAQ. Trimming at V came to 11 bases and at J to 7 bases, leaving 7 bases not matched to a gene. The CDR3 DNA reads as TGTGCCGGTTCGACAGGGTACGGGGAGCTGTTTTTT. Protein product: CAGSTGYGELFF.

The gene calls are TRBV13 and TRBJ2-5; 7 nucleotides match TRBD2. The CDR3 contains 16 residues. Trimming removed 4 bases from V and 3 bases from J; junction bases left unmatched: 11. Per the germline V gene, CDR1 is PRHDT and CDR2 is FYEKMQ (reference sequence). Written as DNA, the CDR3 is TGTGCCAGCAGCTATAGAAGCGGGACTACAGAAGAGACCCAGTACTTC. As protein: CASSYRSGTTEETQYF.

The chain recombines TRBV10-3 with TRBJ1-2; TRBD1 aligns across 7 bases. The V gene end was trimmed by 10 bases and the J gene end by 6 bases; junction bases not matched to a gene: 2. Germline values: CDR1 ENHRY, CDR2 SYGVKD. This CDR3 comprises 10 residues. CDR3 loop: CASGQDGYTF. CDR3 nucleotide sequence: TGTGCCAGCGGACAGGATGGCTACACCTTC.

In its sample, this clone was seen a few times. CDR3 region: CASSFEGGRSTDTQYF. DNA for the CDR3: TGTGCCAGCAGCTTCGAAGGGGGCCGTAGCACAGATACGCAGTATTTT. This chain connects TRBV7-9 to TRBJ2-3; TRBD1 matches 7 bases. Losses at the gene ends were 3 bases for V and 0 bases for J; bases not matched to a gene: 6. The CDR3 runs 16 residues. The germline V gene encodes CDR1 SEHNR and CDR2 FQNEAQ (reference sequence).